This entry describes one TCR beta chain. This may come from a read error, since a much larger clone is one base off. The data derive from a study of tumor-infiltrating lymphocytes in primary liver carcinoma. As for the study in general: Primary liver carcinoma, confirmed by histopathology, was surgically resected.

Trimming pared 2 bases from V and 3 bases from J, leaving 11 bases between. The germline CDR1 and CDR2 sequences are MNHEY and SVGEGT. The CDR3 contains 14 residues. A constant-region primer primed TCR beta cDNA synthesis from about 530 ng of total RNA. Construction of TCR beta libraries relied on three successive nested multiplex PCR rounds employing slightly modified ARM-PCR. The first two PCR rounds used TRBV1-TRBV30 primers with a Cbeta primer, roughly 10 cycles each. TCRdb re-called the multiplex PCR reads through MiXCR, storing one row per CDR3 protein. The sample has about 310,000 distinct CDR3 sequences, less than 75% seen once. Blood RNA was derived from unsorted whole blood, and germline DNA was extracted too. Chronic HBV infection was present, with no prior treatment.

The sample was peripheral blood. The TCR was taken from a man aged 40-50 years with primary liver carcinoma and hepatitis B virus infection. The rearrangement uses TRBV6-2 or TRBV6-3 and TRBJ2-7; D is unresolved. The CDR3 loop is CASSYPTGNYEQYF. Written as DNA, the CDR3 is TGTGCCAGCAGTTACCCGACCGGAAACTACGAGCAGTACTTC.